What follows describes a single TCR beta chain. Coverage ceases 3 residues before the CDR3 finishes, and the germline J gene fills in the end. These data belong to a study of T cells in women clearing cervical HPV infection. TCRdb's table, derived via immunoSEQ multiplex PCR, lists solely in-frame clones and lacks some. This table lists 25,000 to 35,000 clones. The germline gives CDR1 ENHRY, CDR2 SYGVKD. CDR3 length: 11 amino acids. Sequenced sample: blood buffy coat. This clonotype was sampled from a woman aged 18-70 years with a cervical HPV16 infection that either progressed to CIN3+ or cleared (not recorded which). This sequence joins TRBV10-3 and TRBJ1-2; D might be TRBD1 (6 bases). CDR3 protein: CAISVGQGYTF. The sequenced part of the CDR3 DNA is TGTGCCATCAGTGTAGGACAGGGC.